This passage covers 8 T cell receptor beta chains from one sample sequenced in a study of CD8 T cells in ankylosing spondylitis. TCRdb re-called the 5' RACE reads with MiXCR, one entry per CDR3 protein. Here the sample spans 130,000 to 150,000 distinct CDR3 sequences, roughly 8.8% being singletons. Sequences were obtained from synovial fluid, either unsorted or a sorted T cell fraction (not recorded which). Receptor source: a male donor with ankylosing spondylitis.

This clonotype was seen ten or more times. V is TRBV7-2 and J is TRBJ2-4, with 7 nucleotides matching TRBD1. V trimming: 4 bases; J trimming: 0 bases; junction bases outside the gene matches: 0. This CDR3 comprises 14 residues. From germline, CDR1 is SGHTA and CDR2 FQGNSA. The CDR3 loop reads CASSWTGAKNIQYF. The CDR3 nucleotides read TGTGCCAGCAGCTGGACAGGAGCCAAAAACATTCAGTACTTC.

The V call is TRBV7-2, the J call TRBJ2-3; D is possibly TRBD2 (6 bases). Between the trimmed V and J ends, which lost 1 base and 7 bases, there was a span of 9 bases. Per the germline V gene, CDR1 is SGHTA and CDR2 is FQGNSA. The CDR3 extends over 13 amino acids. The CDR3 region is CASSLEAGYTQYF. DNA for the CDR3: TGTGCCAGCAGCTTAGAGGCGGGGTATACGCAGTATTTT.

The genes are TRBV6-5 and TRBJ2-3; 7 positions match TRBD2. Germline loops: CDR1 MNHEY, CDR2 SVGAGI. This CDR3 is built from 16 residues. V shed 4 bases and J 2 bases; nucleotides not matched to a gene: 9. The CDR3 region has the DNA TGTGCCAGCAGTTCAAGGCTCGCGGGAGACACAGATACGCAGTATTTT. Amino acids: CASSSRLAGDTDTQYF.

This clonotype came up many times. This chain connects TRBV18 to TRBJ2-1; D uncertain. Per the germline V gene, CDR1 is KGHSH and CDR2 is LQKENI. This CDR3 spans 14 amino acids. The V and J ends lost 6 bases and 4 bases respectively, with 13 bases between them. CDR3 coding DNA: TGTGCCAGCTCCCCAGATCCCTATTACAATGAGCAGTTCTTC. Protein: CASSPDPYYNEQFF.

The chain carries TRBV10-3 and TRBJ1-5; 9 bases line up with TRBD1. CDR3 length equals 15 residues. CDR1 is ENHRY, CDR2 SYGVKD, per germline. Germline trimming cut 6 bases from V and 7 bases from J; bases unmatched to any gene: 10. The CDR3 DNA reads as TGTGCCATCAGGGCCGGGACAGGGTTAAGCCAGCCCCAGCATTTT. It codes for CAIRAGTGLSQPQHF.

In this sample, this clonotype turned up a few times. The gene calls are TRBV7-9 and TRBJ2-2; weak D call: TRBD2 (5 bases). Trimming shortened V by 5 bases and J by 2 bases, and 15 bases separated the two germline ends. Germline V gene sequence: CDR1 SEHNR, CDR2 FQNEAQ (reference sequence). The CDR3 contains 16 residues. The CDR3 loop reads CASSRGVALNTGELFF. The CDR3 coding sequence is TGTGCCAGCAGCCGGGGAGTAGCGCTTAACACCGGGGAGCTGTTTTTT.

In its sample, this clonotype was seen many times. The chain uses TRBV28 and TRBJ2-2; perhaps D is TRBD1 or TRBD2 (5 bases each). From germline, CDR1 is MDHEN and CDR2 SYDVKM. The CDR3 is 14 residues long. The germline V and J ends were trimmed by 1 base and 4 bases, with 7 bases remaining between them. CDR3 region: CASSLYGTTGELFF. CDR3 coding DNA: TGTGCCAGCAGTTTATACGGGACCACCGGGGAGCTGTTTTTT.

This clonotype was seen repeatedly, ten times or more. V and J are TRBV7-2 and TRBJ1-5; D remains unclear. Trimming cost V 3 bases and J 5 bases, with 8 bases left between them. Germline values: CDR1 SGHTA, CDR2 FQGNSA. This CDR3 region has 13 residues. CDR3 DNA sequence: TGTGCCAGCAGCTTCAAGGGAGATCAGCCCCAGCATTTT. Protein: CASSFKGDQPQHF.